This T cell receptor beta chain was obtained from a study of T cell repertoires in aging, cancer and after chemotherapy. Study-wide background: About 8.8 million TCR reads were in the whole dataset.

Peripheral blood genomic DNA, not sorted cells or RNA, was the template. Rearranged V-D-J TRB sequences were amplified with a mixed TRB-A/B primer pool. In TCRdb, the multiplex PCR reads were re-called with MiXCR into one record per CDR3 protein. The top ten hold around 5.5% of the sample, which has more than 2,500 distinct CDR3 sequences, roughly 22% seen once. This CDR3 has 14 amino acids. The germline gives CDR1 SGHAT, CDR2 FQNNGV. V shed 3 bases, J shed 5 bases, and the junction held 6 bases outside the gene matches. The receptor was isolated from a human donor with a solid tumor. Sequencing input: blood. This chain uses TRBV11-2 with TRBJ2-5, with TRBD2 identical over 7 bases. In DNA, the CDR3 is TGTGCCAGCAGCTTCCGGGGGGTGGGGGAGACCCAGTACTTC. Translated: CASSFRGVGETQYF.